The TCR beta chain under discussion was sequenced for a study of cytomegalovirus exposure and HLA in healthy donors. Regarding the study as a whole: Earlier analysis looked at TCR beta V segments, and most were productive about 90% or about 30% of the time. No immune exposure information besides CMV serostatus was available.

The CDR3 loop spans 13 amino acids. Germline V gives CDR1 GTSNPN, CDR2 SVGIG (reference sequence). Deletions cut 3 bases from V and 0 bases from J, with 7 bases between. Note on this clone: The antigen remains unidentified.

13 Jbeta primers and 60 Vbeta primers were used for the PCR. Sequencing was performed with immunoSEQ multiplex PCR; in TCRdb, only in-frame clones are kept and a portion is missing. The sample includes roughly 160,000 clones, roughly four fifths seen only once; the top ten take 9.5% to 12%. This sequence was found in a man aged 45-60 years in good health and CMV-seropositive. The sample was PBMCs. The chain recombines TRBV30 with TRBJ2-3; D not resolved. The CDR3 nucleotides are TGTGCCTGGAGGTCTTTTAGCACAGATACGCAGTATTTT. Its protein product is CAWRSFSTDTQYF.